This T cell receptor (beta chain) was profiled in a study of CD8 T cells in ankylosing spondylitis. The germline CDR1 and CDR2 sequences are DFQATT and SNEGSKA (reference sequence). Unmatched junction bases numbered 6, after V lost 5 bases and J lost 9 bases. The CDR3 covers 14 residues. This clonotype was counted ten times or more. TCRdb fed the 5' RACE reads into MiXCR, producing one record per CDR3 protein. In the table there are more than 300,000 distinct CDR3 sequences, roughly 11% of which are singletons. Sequences were obtained from blood, either unsorted or a sorted T cell fraction (not recorded which). The TCR was taken from a female donor with ankylosing spondylitis or in good health (not recorded which). This chain uses TRBV20-1 with TRBJ2-1; 14 positions agree with TRBD2. The CDR3 nucleotides read TGCAGTGCTGGGAGACTAGCGGGGGGGCTTGAGCAGTTCTTC. This sequence encodes CSAGRLAGGLEQFF.